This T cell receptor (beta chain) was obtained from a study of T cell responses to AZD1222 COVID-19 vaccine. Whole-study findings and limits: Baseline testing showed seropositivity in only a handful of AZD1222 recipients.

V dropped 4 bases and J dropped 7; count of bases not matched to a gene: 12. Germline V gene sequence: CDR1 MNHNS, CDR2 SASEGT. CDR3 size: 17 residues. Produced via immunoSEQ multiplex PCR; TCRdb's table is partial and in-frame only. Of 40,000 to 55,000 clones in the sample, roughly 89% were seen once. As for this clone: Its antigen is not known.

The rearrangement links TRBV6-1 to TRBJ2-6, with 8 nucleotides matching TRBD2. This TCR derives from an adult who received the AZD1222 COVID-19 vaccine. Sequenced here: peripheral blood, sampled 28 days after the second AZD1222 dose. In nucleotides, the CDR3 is TGTGCCAGCAGTGGCCGGGGGGGTTTAGATTACGCCAACGTCCTGACTTTC. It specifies CASSGRGGLDYANVLTF.